The rows below give T cell receptor beta chains drawn from one sample of a study of Ad26.COV2.S vaccination and SARS-CoV-2 variants. Repertoires were generated with immunoSEQ multiplex PCR, while TCRdb's copy carries only in-frame clones and drops some. The table lists under 150,000 clones, 75% to 90% of them singletons. The sample in question was peripheral blood, obtained after recovery from COVID-19. The receptors were sampled from a human donor who had recovered from COVID-19. Both conserved end residues are part of each CDR3. D genes are given only for firm matches. The size field is filled for only some rows; it gives once, few, many or a size class.

j_gene	d_gene	abundance	v_gene	CDR3aa	CDR3nt
TRBJ2-3	NA	NA	TRBV24-1	CATSDLRQGSKTDTQYF	TGTGCCACCAGTGATTTGCGGCAGGGTAGCAAAACAGATACGCAGTATTTT
TRBJ2-5	NA	NA	TRBV3-1/TRBV3-2	CASSRGRETQYF	TGTGCCAGCTCCAGGGGACGGGAGACCCAGTACTTC
TRBJ1-2	NA	NA	TRBV6-8	CASRPRRHYGYTF	TGTGCCAGCAGACCTAGACGGCACTATGGCTACACCTTC
TRBJ1-4	NA	NA	TRBV13	CASSQKNREKLFF	TGTGCCAGCAGCCAAAAGAACAGGGAAAAACTGTTTTTT
TRBJ1-2	NA	NA	TRBV19	CASSPRASGYTF	TGTGCCAGTAGTCCACGGGCGTCTGGCTACACCTTC
TRBJ2-3	TRBD2	few	TRBV25-1	CASSISGGSTDTQYF	TGTGCCAGCAGCATTAGCGGGGGGTCCACAGATACGCAGTATTTT
TRBJ2-7	NA	few	TRBV24-1	CATSDTGTNNEQYF	TGTGCCACCAGTGATACCGGGACGAACAACGAGCAGTACTTC
TRBJ2-7	NA	NA	TRBV18	CASSPHFYEQYF	TGTGCCAGCTCACCCCATTTCTACGAGCAGTACTTC
TRBJ2-1	NA	NA	TRBV6-1	CASSEQGNEQFF	TGTGCCAGCAGTGAACAGGGCAATGAGCAGTTCTTC
TRBJ1-2	NA	NA	TRBV6-5	CASSYLNTNYGYTF	TGTGCCAGCAGTTACCTCAATACTAACTATGGCTACACCTTC
TRBJ1-4	NA	NA	TRBV20-1	CSARQEEKLFF	TGCAGTGCTAGACAGGAGGAAAAACTGTTTTTT
TRBJ2-5	NA	NA	TRBV19	CASSIDVEDQTQYF	TGTGCCAGTAGTATAGATGTTGAGGATCAGACCCAGTACTTC
TRBJ1-4	TRBD1	few	TRBV25-1	CASSAQDRRSTNEKLFF	TGTGCCAGCAGTGCACAGGACAGGCGCTCAACTAATGAAAAACTGTTTTTT
TRBJ2-1	TRBD2	NA	TRBV4-3	CASSQDYSGPYNEQFF	TGCGCCAGCAGCCAAGACTATAGCGGGCCTTACAATGAGCAGTTCTTC
TRBJ1-5	NA	NA	TRBV5-8	CASRLDQPQHF	TGTGCCAGCAGGTTAGATCAGCCCCAGCATTTT
TRBJ1-4	NA	NA	TRBV6-5	CASSREKLFF	TGTGCCAGCAGCCGGGAAAAACTGTTTTTT
TRBJ2-2	NA	NA	TRBV6-5	CASSYQDGTGELFF	TGTGCCAGCAGTTACCAGGACGGCACCGGGGAGCTGTTTTTT
TRBJ2-7	NA	many	TRBV7-9	CASSTIRSYEQYF	TGTGCCAGCAGCACCATTCGTTCCTACGAGCAGTACTTC
TRBJ1-2	TRBD1	NA	TRBV7-2	CASSPERGQSHGYTF	TGTGCCAGCAGCCCCGAGAGGGGACAGAGTCATGGCTACACCTTC
TRBJ2-2	TRBD1	NA	TRBV7-9	CASSWTGSGELFF	TGTGCCAGCAGCTGGACAGGGTCCGGGGAGCTGTTTTTT
TRBJ2-1	NA	NA	TRBV4-1	CASSQESGTPYNEQFF	TGCGCCAGCAGCCAAGAGTCCGGGACACCTTACAATGAGCAGTTCTTC
TRBJ1-1	NA	NA	TRBV6-2/TRBV6-3	CASSYYGSGTEAFF	TGTGCCAGCAGTTACTATGGTTCGGGAACTGAAGCTTTCTTT
TRBJ1-5	NA	NA	TRBV5-5	CASSFEGGNQPQHF	TGTGCCAGCAGCTTCGAAGGGGGCAATCAGCCCCAGCATTTT